The sequence of this TCR beta chain was determined in a study of early T cells in non-severe SARS-CoV-2 infection. V was clipped by 3 bases and J by 3 bases, with 13 bases between them. Germline CDR1 reads KGHDR; CDR2 reads SFDVKD. The CDR3 spans 15 residues. TCRdb ran MiXCR on the 5' RACE reads and lists one entry per CDR3 protein. In the table there are about 84,000 distinct CDR3 sequences, 12% of which are singletons. The chain uses TRBV24-1 and TRBJ2-5; a possible D gene is TRBD2 (5 bases). The sequence was collected from an adult who was a healthcare worker with PCR-confirmed SARS-CoV-2 infection or an uninfected control (not recorded which). Source material: whole blood. The CDR3 DNA sequence: TGTGCCACCAGTGATCCGCTTCCCGGGAAAGAGACCCAGTACTTC. Protein: CATSDPLPGKETQYF.